The 29 T cell receptor beta chains below come from one sample, sequenced in a study of blood T cell repertoires in COVID-19. Produced via immunoSEQ multiplex PCR; TCRdb's table is partial and in-frame only. In the table there are about 190,000 clones, more than 70% of which are singletons. The specimen sequenced was peripheral blood. These TCRs come from an elderly woman with active or convalescent COVID-19.

The gene calls are TRBV5-1 and TRBJ2-2, with D perhaps matching TRBD1 (7 bases). CDR3 length: 14 residues. Germline V gene lookup returns CDR1 SGHRS and CDR2 YFSETQ. The ends were cut back, 3 bases at V and 5 bases at J, with 11 bases in the middle. Here the CDR3 DNA reads TGCGCCAGCAGCTCGCCAGGGGGGACCGGGGAGCTGTTTTTT. This encodes CASSSPGGTGELFF. The whole variable domain, filled in from reference TRBV5-1 and TRBJ2-2, reads KAGVTQTPRYLIKTRGQQVTLSCSPISGHRSVSWYQQTPGQGLQFLFEYFSETQRNKGNFPGRFSGRQFSNSRSEMNVSTLELGDSALYLCASSSPGGTGELFFGEGSRLTVL.

A note on this clone: Because the CDR3's place on the DNA is in doubt, the DNA is left out and the CDR3 is given as listed by TCRdb. The chain combines TRBV21-1 with TRBJ1-6. TRBV21-1 is an annotated pseudogene. The CDR3 comprises 16 residues, both ends counted. The CDR3 is CASSKDWGRGNSPLHF.

The chain links TRBV18 to TRBJ2-3; TRBD1 aligns across 11 bases. The length of the CDR3 is 16 residues. Germline CDR1 KGHSH, CDR2 LQKENI. Germline trimming cut 4 bases from V and 4 bases from J; bases unmatched to any gene: 7. The CDR3 here is CASSQPGQGGADTQYF. The CDR3 DNA is TGTGCCAGCTCACAACCGGGACAGGGGGGAGCAGATACGCAGTATTTT.

The rearrangement uses TRBV5-8 and TRBJ2-5; D perhaps matches TRBD1 (5 bases). With 0 bases removed from V and 3 bases from J, the gap between germline ends came to 12 bases. This CDR3 region has 15 residues. Germline CDR1 and CDR2: SGHTS and YDEGEE. In DNA, the CDR3 is TGTGCCAGCAGCTTGGGGTCAGGGCGGAAAGAGACCCAGTACTTC. Translation: CASSLGSGRKETQYF. The full variable domain, in which reference TRBV5-8 and TRBJ2-5 provide the parts outside the CDR3, is EAGVTQSPTHLIKTRGQQATLRCSPISGHTSVYWYQQALGLGLQFLLWYDEGEERNRGNFPPRFSGRQFPNYSSELNVNALELEDSALYLCASSLGSGRKETQYFGPGTRLLVL.

The V gene is TRBV6-5, the J gene TRBJ1-2; possibly TRBD1 for D (6 bases). Germline CDR1 is MNHEY and CDR2 is SVGAGI. CDR3 length: 14 amino acids. The germline V and J ends were trimmed by 6 bases and 0 bases, with 11 bases remaining between them. CDR3 sequence (DNA): TGTGCCAGCAGGCTGGACAGAGCTAACTATGGCTACACCTTC. Its protein is CASRLDRANYGYTF.

The chain recombines TRBV5-8 with TRBJ2-3; 8 bases align to TRBD1. Germline V gene lookup returns CDR1 SGHTS and CDR2 YDEGEE. V was clipped by 5 bases and J by 2 bases; unmatched bases: 7. There are 15 residues in the CDR3. CDR3 in amino acids: CASSPTGGNTDTQYF. In DNA form, the CDR3 reads TGTGCCAGCAGTCCCACAGGGGGGAACACAGATACGCAGTATTTT.

The rearrangement uses TRBV5-5 and TRBJ2-7, with D perhaps TRBD1 (5 bases). V was clipped by 2 bases and J by 4 bases, with 13 bases between them. The CDR3 has 14 residues. Per germline, CDR1 SGHKS and CDR2 YYEKEE (reference sequence). In nucleotides, the CDR3 is TGTGCCAGCAGCTTTGGCAGGGTGGGGTACGAGCAGTACTTC. Encoded protein: CASSFGRVGYEQYF. The variable domain in full, with the rest retrieved from reference TRBV5-5 and TRBJ2-7, is DAGVTQSPTHLIKTRGQQVTLRCSPISGHKSVSWYQQVLGQGPQFIFQYYEKEERGRGNFPDRFSARQFPNYSSELNVNALLLGDSALYLCASSFGRVGYEQYFGPGTRLTVT.

In its sample, this clone was seen once. The rearrangement joins TRBV6-6 to TRBJ1-3; D gene uncertain. V was trimmed by 5 bases and J by 2 bases, leaving 10 bases between them. Germline lookup yields CDR1 MNHNY and CDR2 SVGAGI (reference sequence). The CDR3 has 14 amino acids. CDR3 residues: CASSPGFTGNTIYF. For the CDR3, the DNA is TGTGCCAGCAGTCCGGGATTCACTGGAAACACCATATATTTT.

The J gene is TRBJ2-3, the V gene TRBV30; the D is unclear. The CDR3 covers 15 residues. Trimming left V 3 bases short and J 6 bases short, with 19 bases between. Germline-derived CDR1 and CDR2 are GTSNPN and SVGIG (reference sequence). CDR3 amino acids: CAWSSPRRYEDTQYF. The CDR3 nucleotides are TGTGCCTGGAGCTCTCCTAGAAGATACGAGGATACGCAGTATTTT.

V gene TRBV5-5 combines with J gene TRBJ1-2; 12 nucleotides agree with TRBD1. Germline V lookup: CDR1 SGHKS, CDR2 YYEKEE (reference sequence). This CDR3 spans 16 amino acids. V was clipped by 4 bases and J by 6 bases; unmatched bases: 10. CDR3 amino acids: CASSLSGTGGINGYTF. DNA for the CDR3: TGTGCCAGCAGCCTTAGTGGGACAGGGGGCATTAATGGCTACACCTTC.

This clone was seen more than once but under ten times. As DNA, the CDR3 is TGTGCCAGCAGCTTGGCGCCCGGTAATAGCAATCAGCCCCAGCATTTT. Protein: CASSLAPGNSNQPQHF. The chain recombines TRBV5-6 with TRBJ1-5; D is unclear. Germline V lookup: CDR1 SGHDT, CDR2 YYEEEE. This CDR3 comprises 16 residues. Trimming cost V 0 bases and J 0 bases, with 10 bases left between them.

The chain has TRBV28 and TRBJ2-7; 8 bases fit TRBD1. Per germline, CDR1 MDHEN and CDR2 SYDVKM. The CDR3 is 14 residues long. The trim removed 5 bases at V and 6 bases at J, leaving 9 bases unmatched. The CDR3 reads CASSPPTGVSEQYF. As DNA, the CDR3 is TGTGCCAGCAGTCCCCCGACAGGGGTGAGCGAGCAGTACTTC.

This sequence joins TRBV19 and TRBJ2-3; D is perhaps TRBD2 (7 bases). V gave up 9 bases and J gave up 0 bases, with 10 bases separating them. Germline V gene data show CDR1 as LNHDA and CDR2 as SQIVND (reference sequence). CDR3 length: 13 residues. This CDR3 is CASRGASTDTQYF. CDR3 sequence (DNA): TGTGCCAGCCGGGGGGCAAGCACAGATACGCAGTATTTT.

In its sample, this clone was seen once. The chain links TRBV29-1 to TRBJ1-4; 7 bases are a match to TRBD1. Germline loops: CDR1 SQVTM, CDR2 ANQGSEA. The CDR3 sequence is 14 residues long. V trimming: 4 bases; J trimming: 5 bases; junction bases outside the gene matches: 7. In DNA, the CDR3 is TGCAGCGTTGCTTACGGGACAGCGAATGAAAAACTGTTTTTT. Protein: CSVAYGTANEKLFF.

This rearrangement joins TRBV5-1 to TRBJ1-5; no reliable D call. Germline loops: CDR1 SGHRS, CDR2 YFSETQ. The CDR3 loop spans 18 amino acids. With 6 bases removed from V and 3 bases from J, the gap between germline ends came to 25 bases. For the CDR3, the DNA is TGCGCCAGCATCAGGCGGGTCCTAGGTCCAAGCTACAATCAGCCCCAGCATTTT. It translates to CASIRRVLGPSYNQPQHF.

The V gene is TRBV5-5, the J gene TRBJ1-1; no definite D call. The V end lost 1 base, the J end lost 6 bases, and 10 bases lay between the germline ends. Germline CDR1 is SGHKS and CDR2 is YYEKEE (reference sequence). This CDR3 is built from 13 residues. Written as DNA, the CDR3 is TGTGCCAGCAGCTTGAATACCCAGGCTGAAGCTTTCTTT. Translated: CASSLNTQAEAFF.

The V call is TRBV11-3, the J call TRBJ2-1; 15 bases agree with TRBD2. V lost 5 bases to trimming and J lost 3 bases; unmatched junction nucleotides: 5. This CDR3 has 17 residues. Germline V CDR1 and CDR2: SGHNT, YENEEA. The CDR3 reads CASSPGTSGGHYNEQFF. CDR3 in DNA: TGTGCCAGCAGCCCTGGGACTAGCGGGGGGCACTACAATGAGCAGTTCTTC.

The chain carries TRBV5-1 and TRBJ2-3; 9 bases line up with TRBD1. There are 14 residues in the CDR3. V dropped 4 bases and J dropped 4; count of bases not matched to a gene: 4. Per germline, CDR1 SGHRS and CDR2 YFSETQ. The CDR3 region is CASSLDRGADTQYF. In DNA, the CDR3 is TGCGCCAGCAGCCTGGACAGGGGCGCAGATACGCAGTATTTT.

Written as DNA, the CDR3 is TGTGCCAGTAGTATAGGTAACGCGGCTAGCGGGGCCCGGGGTGAGCAGTTCTTC. Amino acids: CASSIGNAASGARGEQFF. The chain uses TRBV19 and TRBJ2-1, with 9 bases matching TRBD2. The CDR3 length is 18 residues. Germline assignment: CDR1 LNHDA and CDR2 SQIVND (reference sequence). V lost 1 base and J lost 9; bases outside the gene matches: 16.

This chain connects TRBV7-8 to TRBJ1-2; TRBD1 agrees at 9 bases. With V trimmed by 3 bases and J by 6 bases, 2 bases remained unmatched. CDR3 length: 13 amino acids. Per germline, CDR1 SGHVS and CDR2 FQNEAQ. As DNA, the CDR3 is TGTGCCAGCAGCTTCTGGACAGGGGATGGCTACACCTTC. It yields the protein CASSFWTGDGYTF. Variable domain in full (rest from reference TRBV7-8 and TRBJ1-2): GAGVSQSPRYKVAKRGQDVALRCDPISGHVSLFWYQQALGQGPEFLTYFQNEAQLDKSGLPSDRFFAERPEGSVSTLKIQRTQQEDSAVYLCASSFWTGDGYTFGSGTRLTVV.

This rearrangement joins TRBV20-1 to TRBJ2-7; maybe TRBD2 (5 bases). CDR1 DFQATT and CDR2 SNEGSKA come from the germline V gene (reference sequence). This CDR3 is built from 14 residues. V was cut by 4 bases and J by 0 bases, with 13 bases left in between. CDR3 coding DNA: TGCAGTGCTATTGAGCGGTTTAGCTCCTACGAGCAGTACTTC. Amino acid sequence: CSAIERFSSYEQYF.

The J gene is TRBJ1-2, the V gene TRBV13; a possible D gene is TRBD1 (6 bases). The germline V gene encodes CDR1 PRHDT and CDR2 FYEKMQ (reference sequence). V shed 1 base and J shed 4 bases, with 10 bases lying between them. The CDR3 totals 14 residues. In DNA, the CDR3 is TGTGCCAGCAGCTTAGTTACAGGGCTCTATGGCTACACCTTC. Amino acid sequence: CASSLVTGLYGYTF.

The CDR3 region is CASGGANQPQHF. The CDR3 coding sequence is TGTGCCAGCGGGGGGGCCAATCAGCCCCAGCATTTT. The chain carries TRBV28 and TRBJ1-5; the D gene is possibly TRBD1 (6 bases). Germline V gene lookup returns CDR1 MDHEN and CDR2 SYDVKM. The germline V and J ends were trimmed by 8 bases and 3 bases, with 8 bases remaining between them. This CDR3 comprises 12 residues.

The chain joins TRBV6-5 to TRBJ2-5, with TRBD2 identical over 7 bases. The V segment lost 5 bases and the J segment 5 bases; nucleotides outside the gene matches: 11. Per the germline V gene, CDR1 is MNHEY and CDR2 is SVGAGI. The CDR3 has 15 residues. The CDR3 coding sequence is TGTGCCAGCAGTCTGAGCGGGGCAGTGTGGGAGACCCAGTACTTC. This encodes CASSLSGAVWETQYF.

The chain recombines TRBV10-3 with TRBJ2-1, with TRBD1 as a possible D gene (5 bases). Trimming pared 4 bases from V and 1 base from J, leaving 8 bases between. This CDR3 has 14 amino acids. Germline V gives CDR1 ENHRY, CDR2 SYGVKD. The CDR3 is CAISAQGSYNEQFF. The DNA of the CDR3 is TGTGCCATCAGTGCCCAGGGTTCCTACAATGAGCAGTTCTTC.

V and J are TRBV28 and TRBJ1-3, with 9 bases matching TRBD1. The CDR3 contains 17 residues. Losses at the gene ends were 4 bases for V and 2 bases for J; bases not matched to a gene: 9. Germline assignment: CDR1 MDHEN and CDR2 SYDVKM. Here the CDR3 reads CASSSSFGQGTGNTIYF. The CDR3 region has the DNA TGTGCCAGCAGTTCCAGTTTCGGACAGGGGACTGGAAACACCATATATTTT.

The chain couples TRBV28 to TRBJ1-2, with a weak D call TRBD1 (5 bases). Germline V CDR1 and CDR2: MDHEN, SYDVKM. Trimming pared 5 bases from V and 3 bases from J, leaving 10 bases between. CDR3 length: 13 residues. CDR3 in amino acids: CASSMSGYYGYTF. The CDR3 coding sequence is TGTGCCAGCAGTATGTCAGGGTACTATGGCTACACCTTC.

This chain connects TRBV19 to TRBJ1-5; 7 positions agree with TRBD1. The CDR3 length is 15 residues. Germline assignment: CDR1 LNHDA and CDR2 SQIVND (reference sequence). With V trimmed by 6 bases and J by 0 bases, 5 bases remained unmatched. The CDR3 loop is CASSPTGISNQPQHF. The CDR3 nucleotides read TGTGCCAGTAGCCCGACAGGGATTAGCAATCAGCCCCAGCATTTT.

This chain links TRBV9 with TRBJ2-7, with a weak D call TRBD1 (6 bases). V gave up 3 bases and J gave up 1 base, with 8 bases separating them. The germline V gene encodes CDR1 SGDLS and CDR2 YYNGEE. The CDR3 runs to 13 residues. In nucleotides, the CDR3 is TGTGCCAGCAGCGAGGGGGTATCCTACGAGCAGTACTTC. Residues: CASSEGVSYEQYF.